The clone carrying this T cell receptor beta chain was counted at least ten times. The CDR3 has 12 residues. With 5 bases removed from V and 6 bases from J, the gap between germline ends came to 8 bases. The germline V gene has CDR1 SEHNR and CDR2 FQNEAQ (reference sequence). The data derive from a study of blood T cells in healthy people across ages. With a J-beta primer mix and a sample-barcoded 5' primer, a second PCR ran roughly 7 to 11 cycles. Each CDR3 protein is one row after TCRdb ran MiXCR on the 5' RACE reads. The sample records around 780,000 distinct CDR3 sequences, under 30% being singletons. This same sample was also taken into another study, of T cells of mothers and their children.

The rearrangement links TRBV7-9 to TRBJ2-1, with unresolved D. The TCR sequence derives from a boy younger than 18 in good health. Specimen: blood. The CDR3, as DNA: TGTGCCAGCAGCCCTACGGGCAATGAGCAGTTCTTC. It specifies CASSPTGNEQFF.